These 26 T cell receptor beta chains share one sample of origin, sequenced in a study of cytomegalovirus exposure and HLA in healthy donors (dated by TCRdb to about 2017). Receptor amplification or capture employed the immunoSEQ multiplex PCR assay. The source is immuneACCESS, and TCRdb retained only in-frame sequences with V and J called. Part of the clones is not carried over; for the studies checked, unresolved V genes explain less than half of this, and the remainder is unexplained. The sample table records 65,000 to 100,000 clones; over 85% of these occur just once. The ten largest clones take up 3.5% to 4% of the sample. Sequencing was performed on PBMCs. These receptors were taken from a woman in her twenties or thirties in good health and CMV-seronegative.

The chain uses TRBV6-1 and TRBJ2-7; D is unresolved. The CDR3 runs to 10 residues. Trimming took off 6 bases at V and 4 bases at J, with 4 bases between the two ends. Per the germline V gene, CDR1 is MNHNS and CDR2 is SASEGT. The DNA of the CDR3 is TGTGCCAGCAGCGTATACGAGCAGTACTTC. It codes for CASSVYEQYF.

The rearrangement links TRBV15 to TRBJ2-7; a possible D gene is TRBD2 (5 bases). The CDR3 runs 14 residues. Trimming stripped 1 base from V and 7 bases from J, with 14 bases between. Germline V CDR1 and CDR2: LNHNV, YYDKDF (reference sequence). The CDR3 loop reads CATSRVGDPWEQYF. The CDR3, as DNA: TGTGCCACCAGCAGAGTGGGAGACCCCTGGGAGCAGTACTTC.

The chain recombines TRBV4-2 with TRBJ1-2; 7 positions match TRBD1. The CDR3 contains 15 residues. V shed 3 bases, J shed 4 bases, and the junction held 8 bases outside the gene matches. Per germline, CDR1 LGHNA and CDR2 YNFKEQ. CDR3 region: CASSHDPTGTYGYTF. CDR3 DNA: TGTGCCAGCAGCCACGACCCGACAGGGACCTATGGCTACACCTTC.

The chain has TRBV6-5 and TRBJ2-3, with 8 nucleotides matching TRBD2. The V gene end was trimmed by 8 bases and the J gene end by 4 bases; junction bases not matched to a gene: 5. Per germline, CDR1 MNHEY and CDR2 SVGAGI. The CDR3 consists of 13 residues. CDR3 amino acids: CASGREDADTQYF. CDR3 DNA: TGTGCCAGCGGGCGGGAGGATGCAGATACGCAGTATTTT.

The V and J genes are TRBV6-1 and TRBJ1-5; no reliable D call. The CDR3 runs to 15 residues. Trimming took 7 bases from V and 4 from J, leaving 17 bases between them. In germline, CDR1 is MNHNS, CDR2 SASEGT. The CDR3 loop reads CASTFEAQRNQPQHF. The CDR3, as DNA: TGTGCCAGCACCTTTGAGGCCCAAAGAAATCAGCCCCAGCATTTT.

The J gene is TRBJ2-1, the V gene TRBV10-2, with D possibly matching TRBD2 (6 bases). V was trimmed by 6 bases and J by 4 bases, leaving 16 bases between them. This CDR3 region has 15 residues. The germline gives CDR1 WSHSY, CDR2 SAAADI. The CDR3 DNA sequence: TGCGCCAGCAGCCCGGGAGTGGGGAAATACAATGAGCAGTTCTTC. Amino acids: CASSPGVGKYNEQFF.

This chain uses TRBV6-1 with TRBJ1-2; the D gene is possibly TRBD1 (6 bases). This CDR3 contains 14 residues. Germline V gene sequence: CDR1 MNHNS, CDR2 SASEGT. The germline V and J ends were trimmed by 3 bases and 2 bases, with 10 bases remaining between them. Here the CDR3 reads CASSDPTGNYGYTF. The CDR3 DNA reads as TGTGCCAGCAGTGACCCCACAGGGAACTATGGCTACACCTTC.

The rearrangement uses TRBV7-3 and TRBJ2-3; 12 nucleotides match TRBD2. CDR3 size: 16 residues. V was clipped by 5 bases and J by 4 bases; unmatched bases: 7. Germline V CDR1 and CDR2: SGHTA, FQGTGA. Here the CDR3 DNA reads TGTGCCAGCAGCATGAAACTAGCGGGAGGACCAGATACGCAGTATTTT. Its protein is CASSMKLAGGPDTQYF.

The genes are TRBV19 and TRBJ2-1, with a weak D call TRBD2 (6 bases). Trimming left V 5 bases short and J 6 bases short, with 14 bases between. The germline CDR1 and CDR2 sequences are LNHDA and SQIVND (reference sequence). The CDR3 runs to 14 residues. CDR3 nucleotides: TGTGCCAGTAGTGGGCTGGCGGGGAGCAATGAGCAGTTCTTC. Protein: CASSGLAGSNEQFF.

The J gene is TRBJ1-5, the V gene TRBV6-1, with 9 bases that match TRBD1. CDR3 length: 18 residues. Germline CDR1 is MNHNS and CDR2 is SASEGT. V shed 4 bases, J shed 11 bases, and the junction held 21 bases outside the gene matches. The CDR3 protein is CASSGRVGTGRGVITQHF. The CDR3, as DNA: TGTGCCAGCAGTGGGAGGGTCGGGACAGGGAGAGGTGTTATAACCCAGCATTTT.

J is TRBJ1-1 and V is TRBV6-5; a weak D match, TRBD1 (6 bases). V lost 2 bases and J lost 1, with 11 bases in between. Germline lookup yields CDR1 MNHEY and CDR2 SVGAGI. CDR3 length equals 15 residues. The CDR3 region has the DNA TGTGCCAGCAGTTACAGGGGACACTCGAACACTGAAGCTTTCTTT. Encoded protein: CASSYRGHSNTEAFF.

This clone has only one observation. The gene calls are TRBV7-3 and TRBJ2-1; unclear D gene. V was trimmed by 0 bases and J by 0 bases, leaving 12 bases between them. CDR3 size: 17 residues. Germline V gene lookup returns CDR1 SGHTA and CDR2 FQGTGA. DNA for the CDR3: TGTGCCAGCAGCTTAACCCCCCTCCCGAGCTCCTACAATGAGCAGTTCTTC. It translates to CASSLTPLPSSYNEQFF.

This clone was picked up one time. V usage is TRBV11-2 and J usage is TRBJ2-3; 8 nucleotides match TRBD2. This CDR3 has 16 residues. Looked up from germline, CDR1 is SGHAT and CDR2 is FQNNGV. V lost 4 bases to trimming and J lost 1 base; unmatched junction nucleotides: 7. CDR3 nucleotide sequence: TGTGCCAGCAGCTCCATCTTAGCGGGACGCACAGATACGCAGTATTTT. Its protein product is CASSSILAGRTDTQYF.

The chain employs TRBV9 and TRBJ2-7, with TRBD2 matching 7 bases. J lost 1 base, V lost 5 bases, and 6 bases had no gene match. Looked up from germline, CDR1 is SGDLS and CDR2 is YYNGEE. The CDR3 extends over 14 amino acids. CDR3 residues: CASSLGGSSYEQYF. In DNA form, the CDR3 reads TGTGCCAGCAGTCTCGGGGGGTCGTCCTACGAGCAGTACTTC.

The V gene is TRBV4-2, the J gene TRBJ2-3; 12 nucleotides line up with TRBD2. The V and J ends lost 0 bases and 1 base, in that order; junction bases with no gene match: 8. This CDR3 has 19 amino acids. Germline lookup yields CDR1 LGHNA and CDR2 YNFKEQ. The CDR3 here is CASSQDWLAGGPGTDTQYF. The DNA of the CDR3 is TGTGCCAGCAGCCAAGATTGGCTAGCGGGGGGGCCCGGCACAGATACGCAGTATTTT.

This sequence joins TRBV7-2 and TRBJ1-2; no firm D call. CDR3 length equals 12 residues. Germline values: CDR1 SGHTA, CDR2 FQGNSA. V dropped 5 bases and J dropped 13 bases, with 17 bases sitting between them. This CDR3 is CASSLRVGVCTF. The CDR3 DNA sequence: TGTGCCAGCAGCCTGAGGGTGGGAGTTTGCACCTTC.

The chain uses TRBV29-1 and TRBJ2-7; 9 nucleotides align to TRBD1. This CDR3 has 13 amino acids. The J segment lost 4 bases and the V segment lost 4 bases, leaving 5 bases of the junction unmatched. Germline values: CDR1 SQVTM, CDR2 ANQGSEA. In DNA, the CDR3 is TGCAGCGTTGGAGGACAGGGGAGGTACGAGCAGTACTTC. This sequence encodes CSVGGQGRYEQYF.

V usage is TRBV28 and J usage is TRBJ1-6; TRBD1 matches 7 bases. Germline CDR1 and CDR2: MDHEN and SYDVKM. The junction had 4 bases not matched to a gene; V was cut back by 4 bases and J by 7 bases. This CDR3 comprises 14 residues. The CDR3 nucleotides are TGTGCCAGCAGTTGGGACAGTAGAAATTCACCCCTCCACTTT. Translation gives CASSWDSRNSPLHF.

V usage is TRBV7-3 and J usage is TRBJ2-5; 11 bases fit TRBD2. V gave up 4 bases and J gave up 2 bases; unmatched junction bases: 9. Germline V gives CDR1 SGHTA, CDR2 FQGTGA. The CDR3 runs 17 residues. As DNA, the CDR3 is TGTGCCAGCAGCTCTGGGACTAGCGGAGGTCCTCAAGAGACCCAGTACTTC. The encoded protein is CASSSGTSGGPQETQYF.

The gene calls are TRBV18 and TRBJ1-2; D is unresolved. The CDR3 loop spans 14 amino acids. The germline V and J ends were trimmed by 0 bases and 4 bases, with 9 bases remaining between them. From germline, CDR1 is KGHSH and CDR2 LQKENI. CDR3: CASSPPEGLYGYTF. CDR3 nucleotide sequence: TGTGCCAGCTCACCACCGGAGGGCCTCTATGGCTACACCTTC.

The gene calls are TRBV5-1 and TRBJ2-3; 8 bases are a match to TRBD2. Trimming at V came to 0 bases and at J to 6 bases, leaving 9 bases not matched to a gene. The CDR3 has 16 residues. The germline V gene encodes CDR1 SGHRS and CDR2 YFSETQ. As DNA, the CDR3 is TGCGCCAGCAGCTTGGACGCGGGAGGAATCGCGGATACGCAGTATTTT. This encodes CASSLDAGGIADTQYF.

V usage is TRBV4-3 and J usage is TRBJ1-1; D is unclear. The CDR3 has 14 amino acids. V lost 0 bases, J lost 3 bases, and 8 bases lay in between. The germline V gene has CDR1 LGHNA and CDR2 YSLEER. CDR3: CASSQDRRDTEAFF. The DNA of the CDR3 is TGCGCCAGCAGCCAAGACCGGAGGGACACTGAAGCTTTCTTT.

In its sample, this clone was seen once. The chain couples TRBV5-1 to TRBJ2-3; 7 bases agree with TRBD1. CDR1 and CDR2 (germline): SGHRS, YFSETQ. CDR3 length equals 16 residues. V was pared by 3 bases and J by 3 bases, with 10 bases of the junction left unmatched. DNA of the CDR3: TGCGCCAGCAGCTCCGGGACAGAAGTGTTGACAGATACGCAGTATTTT. Translated, it gives CASSSGTEVLTDTQYF.

The chain links TRBV4-2 to TRBJ2-1, with TRBD2 matching 7 bases. Trimming took 0 bases from V and 2 from J; bases not matched to a gene: 4. Per the germline V gene, CDR1 is LGHNA and CDR2 is YNFKEQ. The CDR3 has 16 amino acids. The CDR3 here is CASSQEGGEAYNEQFF. CDR3 sequence (DNA): TGTGCCAGCAGCCAAGAGGGGGGGGAGGCCTACAATGAGCAGTTCTTC.

The chain links TRBV5-1 to TRBJ1-4; D is perhaps TRBD1 (6 bases). The germline CDR1 and CDR2 sequences are SGHRS and YFSETQ. Trimming stripped 5 bases from V and 8 bases from J, with 19 bases between. The CDR3 has 15 amino acids. CDR3 loop: CASSRSTGLGEKLFF. In DNA, the CDR3 is TGCGCCAGCAGTCGATCTACAGGGTTGGGGGAAAAACTGTTTTTT.

The J gene is TRBJ2-3, the V gene TRBV18; 8 bases map to TRBD2. The CDR3 is 17 residues long. V was clipped by 3 bases and J by 0 bases; unmatched bases: 8. Germline CDR1 and CDR2: KGHSH and LQKENI. CDR3: CASSPPGSGSSTDTQYF. As DNA, the CDR3 is TGTGCCAGCTCACCTCCGGGAAGCGGGAGCAGCACAGATACGCAGTATTTT.